These 11 T cell receptor beta chains came from one sample sequenced in a study of shared clonotypes between healthy human individuals. Libraries were prepared by immunoSEQ multiplex PCR; TCRdb keeps only in-frame clonotypes and omits some of them. The table has 2 million to 2.5 million clones, around 95% seen once. Sequencing was performed on naive CD4+ T cells sorted from blood. Subset reported: CD45RA+ positively selected. The receptors come from a man between 18 and 35 years old in good health.

The chain employs TRBV5-4 and TRBJ2-7; D is ambiguous. The germline CDR1 and CDR2 sequences are SGHNT and YYREEE (reference sequence). The V and J ends lost 9 bases and 0 bases respectively, with 13 bases between them. The CDR3 has 13 amino acids. The CDR3 DNA reads as TGTGCCACCACAGACAATTACTCCTACGAGCAGTACTTC. It codes for CATTDNYSYEQYF.

The chain joins TRBV4-3 to TRBJ2-5; D unclear. Looked up from germline, CDR1 is LGHNA and CDR2 is YSLEER. The germline V and J ends were trimmed by 1 base and 1 base, with 4 bases remaining between them. The CDR3 consists of 13 residues. For the CDR3, the DNA is TGCGCCAGCAGCCAAGGGCGCCAAGAGACCCAGTACTTC. Translated: CASSQGRQETQYF.

This rearrangement joins TRBV10-3 to TRBJ2-3, with TRBD2 as a possible D gene (6 bases). The V end lost 9 bases, the J end lost 2 bases, and 12 bases lay between the germline ends. The CDR3 runs to 13 residues. The V gene's germline CDR1 is ENHRY and CDR2 SYGVKD. CDR3 region: CAMAGHPTDTQYF. CDR3 nucleotide sequence: TGTGCCATGGCGGGGCACCCCACAGATACGCAGTATTTT.

The chain recombines TRBV28 with TRBJ1-4; D remains ambiguous. Trimming pared 2 bases from V and 10 bases from J, leaving 14 bases between. The V gene's germline CDR1 is MDHEN and CDR2 SYDVKM. The CDR3 loop spans 14 amino acids. Here the CDR3 DNA reads TGTGCCAGCAGTTTAATGCGAGGAAGCGGAAAACTGTTTTTT. Translated, it gives CASSLMRGSGKLFF.

The V and J genes are TRBV6-6 and TRBJ2-3; D is undetermined. CDR3 size: 13 residues. Germline V gene data show CDR1 as MNHNY and CDR2 as SVGAGI (reference sequence). The germline V and J ends were trimmed by 4 bases and 0 bases, with 5 bases remaining between them. The CDR3 sequence: CASSSLSTDTQYF. CDR3 nucleotides: TGTGCCAGCAGTTCCCTTAGCACAGATACGCAGTATTTT.

In this sample, this clone turned up once. The chain carries TRBV10-2 and TRBJ2-7; D is possibly TRBD1 (6 bases). Per germline, CDR1 WSHSY and CDR2 SAAADI. There are 16 residues in the CDR3. V was cut by 3 bases and J by 1 base, with 16 bases left in between. CDR3: CASSDYLPGASYEQYF. CDR3 coding DNA: TGCGCCAGCAGTGATTACTTACCAGGGGCATCCTACGAGCAGTACTTC.

V gene TRBV28 combines with J gene TRBJ1-2; no definite D call. The CDR3 is made up of 14 amino acids. The germline gives CDR1 MDHEN, CDR2 SYDVKM. The ends were cut back, 6 bases at V and 4 bases at J, with 15 bases in the middle. CDR3 in DNA: TGTGCCAGCAGCCTCGAGAGTAGTTCCTATGGCTACACCTTC. Translating it yields CASSLESSSYGYTF.

The V and J genes are TRBV18 and TRBJ2-7; D unclear. Trimming took 0 bases from V and 0 from J, leaving 9 bases between them. The CDR3 totals 15 residues. CDR1 KGHSH and CDR2 LQKENI come from the germline V gene. The CDR3 DNA sequence: TGTGCCAGCTCACCACCAGGAACACCCTCCTACGAGCAGTACTTC. It yields the protein CASSPPGTPSYEQYF. Based on the CDR3 plus reference TRBV18 and TRBJ2-7, the full variable domain is NAGVMQNPRHLVRRRGQEARLRCSPMKGHSHVYWYRQLPEEGLKFMVYLQKENIIDESGMPKERFSAEFPKEGPSILRIQQVVRGDSAAYFCASSPPGTPSYEQYFGPGTRLTVT.

The chain combines TRBV6-1 with TRBJ2-3; a possible D gene is TRBD2 (6 bases). V was clipped by 2 bases and J by 4 bases, with 13 bases between them. CDR3 length: 15 amino acids. Germline V CDR1 and CDR2: MNHNS, SASEGT. The CDR3 sequence is CASSETSWGADTQYF. The CDR3 region has the DNA TGTGCCAGCAGTGAAACTAGTTGGGGGGCAGATACGCAGTATTTT.

The chain links TRBV6-6 to TRBJ1-3; D gene ambiguous. The CDR3 has 13 residues. V lost 6 bases and J lost 3, with 9 bases in between. Germline CDR1 and CDR2: MNHNY and SVGAGI (reference sequence). DNA of the CDR3: TGTGCCAGCAGGACGGAAGGTGGAAACACCATATATTTT. Encoded protein: CASRTEGGNTIYF.

Note on this clone: The sample carries other DNA sequences with the same CDR3. The rearrangement uses TRBV18 and TRBJ2-7; 9 bases align to TRBD1. Germline assignment: CDR1 KGHSH and CDR2 LQKENI. The J segment lost 5 bases and the V segment lost 0 bases, leaving 2 bases of the junction unmatched. The CDR3 runs to 14 residues. CDR3 region: CASSPPGQGNEQYF. As DNA, the CDR3 is TGTGCCAGCTCACCACCCGGACAGGGGAACGAGCAGTACTTC.